A single sample is the source of the 10 T cell receptor beta chains below, sequenced in a study of long-term antiretroviral therapy in people with HIV. At survey level, the immunoSEQ assay was run in its v3.0 version. Sequenced by immunoSEQ multiplex PCR; TCRdb stores in-frame clones only, minus some. The sample has 20,000 or so clones, approximately 78% seen once; the top ten hold about 6%. The input for sequencing was unsorted PBMCs, taken 0.2 years after starting antiretroviral therapy. All receptors derive from a woman aged 25 to 39 with HIV.

This clone was seen once. This rearrangement joins TRBV7-2 to TRBJ2-1; D is perhaps TRBD2 (6 bases). V was pared by 5 bases and J by 7 bases, with 18 bases between. Germline V gene lookup returns CDR1 SGHTA and CDR2 FQGNSA. This CDR3 has 15 amino acids. The CDR3 bases are TGTGCCAGCAGCCACTATCCGCTAGGGAGGAATGAGCAGTTCTTC. Its translation: CASSHYPLGRNEQFF.

The rearrangement uses TRBV15 and TRBJ1-2; D perhaps matches TRBD1 (6 bases). Germline lookup yields CDR1 LNHNV and CDR2 YYDKDF (reference sequence). CDR3 size: 12 residues. The V gene lost 5 bases and the J gene lost 8 bases, with 12 bases spanning the gap. This chain's CDR3 is CATSETGVGYTF. CDR3 DNA: TGTGCCACCAGCGAGACAGGCGTAGGCTACACCTTC.

The CDR3 region is CASSQEGAGAANEQFF. DNA of the CDR3: TGCGCCAGCAGCCAAGAGGGAGCGGGGGCCGCCAATGAGCAGTTCTTC. The V gene is TRBV4-1, the J gene TRBJ2-1; 8 bases map to TRBD2. J gave up 6 bases and V 0 bases, and 7 bases lay outside the gene matches. This CDR3 is built from 16 residues. From germline, CDR1 is MGHRA and CDR2 YSYEKL.

This rearrangement joins TRBV11-2 to TRBJ2-2, with D perhaps being TRBD1 or TRBD2 (6 bases each). This CDR3 comprises 19 residues. V was pared by 2 bases and J by 6 bases, with 25 bases between. Germline V gene sequence: CDR1 SGHAT, CDR2 FQNNGV. CDR3 sequence reads: CASSLYGGRGASFSGELFF. The CDR3 DNA sequence: TGTGCCAGCAGCTTATACGGGGGCAGGGGCGCAAGTTTCTCCGGGGAGCTGTTTTTT.

J is TRBJ1-5 and V is TRBV13; possibly TRBD1 for D (5 bases). The length of the CDR3 is 14 residues. From germline, CDR1 is PRHDT and CDR2 FYEKMQ (reference sequence). V lost 2 bases, J lost 4 bases, and 9 bases lay in between. The CDR3 sequence is CASSLPGSNQPQHF. The CDR3 coding sequence is TGTGCCAGCAGCTTACCAGGGAGTAATCAGCCCCAGCATTTT.

The chain has TRBV5-1 and TRBJ1-4; D is ambiguous. V lost 0 bases to trimming and J lost 6 bases, with 6 bases between them. The CDR3 extends over 13 amino acids. The germline V gene has CDR1 SGHRS and CDR2 YFSETQ. CDR3 DNA: TGCGCCAGCAGCTTGGCCCTCTATGAAAAACTGTTTTTT. It codes for CASSLALYEKLFF.

This clone came up a few times. The rearrangement joins TRBV7-3 to TRBJ2-2, with D perhaps matching TRBD1 (6 bases). Germline V gives CDR1 SGHTA, CDR2 FQGTGA. The CDR3 extends over 18 amino acids. The V end was cut by 5 bases, the J end by 4 bases, with 23 bases between. The CDR3 nucleotides read TGTGCCAGCAGCCCCTCAAGCCTCATAGGGGGTGCCACCGGGGAGCTGTTTTTT. This sequence encodes CASSPSSLIGGATGELFF.

This chain joins TRBV6-1 and TRBJ1-4; 8 nucleotides match TRBD1. V shed 2 bases and J 4 bases; nucleotides not matched to a gene: 3. The CDR3 consists of 15 residues. The V gene's germline CDR1 is MNHNS and CDR2 SASEGT. DNA of the CDR3: TGTGCCAGCAGTGAACCAGGGGGCGGTAATGAAAAACTGTTTTTT. It specifies CASSEPGGGNEKLFF.

V and J are TRBV7-3 and TRBJ2-3; D gene uncertain. There are 14 residues in the CDR3. Trimming pared 6 bases from V and 0 bases from J, leaving 10 bases between. From germline, CDR1 is SGHTA and CDR2 FQGTGA. CDR3 sequence (DNA): TGTGCCAGCAGTGTAGGAAGGAGCACAGATACGCAGTATTTT. This codes for CASSVGRSTDTQYF.

The chain uses TRBV5-4 and TRBJ1-2; 8 nucleotides agree with TRBD1. Trimming cost V 0 bases and J 11 bases; bases outside gene matches: 6. Germline CDR1 reads SGHNT; CDR2 reads YYREEE (reference sequence). The CDR3 length is 13 residues. CDR3 coding DNA: TGTGCCAGCAGCTTGGGGGGACAGGACGATTACACCTTC. Translating gives CASSLGGQDDYTF.